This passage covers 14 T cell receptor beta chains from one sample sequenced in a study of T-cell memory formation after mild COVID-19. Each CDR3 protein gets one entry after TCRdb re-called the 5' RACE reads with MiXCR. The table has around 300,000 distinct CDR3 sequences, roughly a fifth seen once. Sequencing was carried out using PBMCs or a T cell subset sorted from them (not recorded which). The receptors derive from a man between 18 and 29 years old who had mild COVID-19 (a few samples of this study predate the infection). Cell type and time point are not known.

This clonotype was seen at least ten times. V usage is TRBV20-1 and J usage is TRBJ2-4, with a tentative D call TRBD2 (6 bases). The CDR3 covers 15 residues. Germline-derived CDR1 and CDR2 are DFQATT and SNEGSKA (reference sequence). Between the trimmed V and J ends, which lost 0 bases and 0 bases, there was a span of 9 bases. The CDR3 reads CSARDPAGAKNIQYF. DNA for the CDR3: TGCAGTGCTAGAGACCCAGCGGGAGCCAAAAACATTCAGTACTTC.

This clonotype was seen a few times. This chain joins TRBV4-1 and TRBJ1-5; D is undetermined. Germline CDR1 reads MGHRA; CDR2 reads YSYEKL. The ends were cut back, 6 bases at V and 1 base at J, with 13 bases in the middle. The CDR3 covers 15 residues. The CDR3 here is CASRIRGASNQPQHF. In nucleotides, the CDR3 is TGCGCCAGCAGGATACGGGGAGCGAGCAATCAGCCCCAGCATTTT.

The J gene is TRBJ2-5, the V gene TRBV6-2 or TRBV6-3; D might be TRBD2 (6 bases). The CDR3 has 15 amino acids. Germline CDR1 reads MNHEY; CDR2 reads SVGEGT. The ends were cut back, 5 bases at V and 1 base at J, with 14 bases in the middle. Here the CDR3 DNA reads TGTGCCAGCAGTACCCCAATGGGGGGCCAAGAGACCCAGTACTTC. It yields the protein CASSTPMGGQETQYF.

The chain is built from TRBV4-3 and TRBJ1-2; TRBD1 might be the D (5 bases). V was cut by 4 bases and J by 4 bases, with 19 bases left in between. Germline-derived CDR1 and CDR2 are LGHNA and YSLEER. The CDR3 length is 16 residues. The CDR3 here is CASSRRWEKGIYGYTF. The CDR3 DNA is TGCGCCAGCAGCCGACGATGGGAGAAGGGGATCTATGGCTACACCTTC.

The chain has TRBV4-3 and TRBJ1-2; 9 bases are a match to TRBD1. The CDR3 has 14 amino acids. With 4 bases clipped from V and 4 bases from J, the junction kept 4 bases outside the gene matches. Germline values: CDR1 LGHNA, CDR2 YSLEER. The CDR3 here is CASSPRQGVYGYTF. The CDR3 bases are TGCGCCAGCAGCCCGCGACAGGGGGTCTATGGCTACACCTTC.

The CDR3 loop reads CASSLVMGFVTQYF. CDR3 sequence (DNA): TGTGCCAGCAGCTTAGTTATGGGATTCGTTACGCAGTATTTT. The chain recombines TRBV7-8 with TRBJ2-3; no firm D call. CDR3 length: 14 amino acids. CDR1 SGHVS and CDR2 FQNEAQ come from the germline V gene. V lost 1 base and J 8 bases, leaving 13 bases between the germline ends.

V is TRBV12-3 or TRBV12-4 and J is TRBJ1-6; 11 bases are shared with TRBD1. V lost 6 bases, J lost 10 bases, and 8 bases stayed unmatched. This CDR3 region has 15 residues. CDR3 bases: TGTGCCAGCAGCCGGCCCGGGACAGGGGGATCACCCCTCCACTTT. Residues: CASSRPGTGGSPLHF.

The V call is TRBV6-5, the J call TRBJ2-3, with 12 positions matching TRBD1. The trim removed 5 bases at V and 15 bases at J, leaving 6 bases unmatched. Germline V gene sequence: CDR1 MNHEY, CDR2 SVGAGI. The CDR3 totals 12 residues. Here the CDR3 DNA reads TGTGCCAGCAGTAGCCGGGACAGGGGGCTCTATTTT. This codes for CASSSRDRGLYF.

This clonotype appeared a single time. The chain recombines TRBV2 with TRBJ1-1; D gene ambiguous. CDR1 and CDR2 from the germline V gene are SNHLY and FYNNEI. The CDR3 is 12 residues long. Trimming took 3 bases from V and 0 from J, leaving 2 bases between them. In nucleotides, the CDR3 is TGTGCCAGCAGTGAGATGAACACTGAAGCTTTCTTT. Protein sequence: CASSEMNTEAFF. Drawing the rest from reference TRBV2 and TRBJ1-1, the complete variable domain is EPEVTQTPSHQVTQMGQEVILRCVPISNHLYFYWYRQILGQKVEFLVSFYNNEISEKSEIFDDQFSVERPDGSNFTLKIRSTKLEDSAMYFCASSEMNTEAFFGQGTRLTVV.

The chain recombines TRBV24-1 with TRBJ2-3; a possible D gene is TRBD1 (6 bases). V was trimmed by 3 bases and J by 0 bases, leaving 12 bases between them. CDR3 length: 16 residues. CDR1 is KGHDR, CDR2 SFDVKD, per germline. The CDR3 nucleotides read TGTGCCACCAGTGATCCAGGGGACGTTAGCACAGATACGCAGTATTTT. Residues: CATSDPGDVSTDTQYF.

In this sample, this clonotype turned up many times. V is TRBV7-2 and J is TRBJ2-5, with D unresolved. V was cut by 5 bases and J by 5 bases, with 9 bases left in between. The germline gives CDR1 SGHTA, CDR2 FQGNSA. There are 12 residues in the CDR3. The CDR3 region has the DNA TGTGCCAGCAGCCCGAGCAGGGAGACCCAGTACTTC. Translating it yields CASSPSRETQYF.

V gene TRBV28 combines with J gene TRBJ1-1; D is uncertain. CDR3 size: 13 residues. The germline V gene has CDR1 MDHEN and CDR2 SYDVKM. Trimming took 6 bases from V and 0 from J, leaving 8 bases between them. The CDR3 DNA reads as TGTGCCAGCAGAGTAACCCTGAACACTGAAGCTTTCTTT. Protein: CASRVTLNTEAFF.

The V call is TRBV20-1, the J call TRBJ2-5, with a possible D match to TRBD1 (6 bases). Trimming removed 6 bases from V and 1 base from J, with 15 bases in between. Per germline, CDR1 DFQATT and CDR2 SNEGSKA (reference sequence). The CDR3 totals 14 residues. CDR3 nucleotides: TGCAGTGCGGCCGGGACACCAATCCAAGAGACCCAGTACTTC. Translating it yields CSAAGTPIQETQYF.

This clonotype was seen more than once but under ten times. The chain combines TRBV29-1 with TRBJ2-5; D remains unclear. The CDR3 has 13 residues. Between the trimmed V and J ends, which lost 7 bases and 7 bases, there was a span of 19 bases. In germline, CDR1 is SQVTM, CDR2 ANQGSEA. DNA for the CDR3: TGCAGCGCACTAATGGATCTTGGAGTGACCCAGTACTTC. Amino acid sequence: CSALMDLGVTQYF.